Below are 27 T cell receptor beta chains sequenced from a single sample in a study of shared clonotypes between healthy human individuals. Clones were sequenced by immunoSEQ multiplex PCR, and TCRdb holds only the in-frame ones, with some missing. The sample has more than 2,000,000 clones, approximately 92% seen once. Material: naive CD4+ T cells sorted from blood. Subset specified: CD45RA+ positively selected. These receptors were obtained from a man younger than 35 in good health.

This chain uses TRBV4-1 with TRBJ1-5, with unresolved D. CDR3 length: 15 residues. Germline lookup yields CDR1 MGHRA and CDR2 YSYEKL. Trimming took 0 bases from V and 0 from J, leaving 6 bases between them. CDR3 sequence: CASSQETYSNQPQHF. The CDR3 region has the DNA TGCGCCAGCAGCCAAGAGACTTATAGCAATCAGCCCCAGCATTTT.

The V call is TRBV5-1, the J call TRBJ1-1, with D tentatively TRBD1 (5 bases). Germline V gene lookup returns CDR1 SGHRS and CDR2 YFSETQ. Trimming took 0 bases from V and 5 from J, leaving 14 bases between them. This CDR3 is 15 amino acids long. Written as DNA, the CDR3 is TGCGCCAGCAGCTTGGAGCAGCCTGGGGGGACTGAAGCTTTCTTT. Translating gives CASSLEQPGGTEAFF.

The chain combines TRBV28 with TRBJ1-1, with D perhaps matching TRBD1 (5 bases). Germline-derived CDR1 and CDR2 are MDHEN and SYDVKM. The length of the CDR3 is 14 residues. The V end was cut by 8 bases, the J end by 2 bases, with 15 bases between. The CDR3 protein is CASGISTANTEAFF. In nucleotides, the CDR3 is TGTGCCAGCGGCATCTCGACAGCCAACACTGAAGCTTTCTTT.

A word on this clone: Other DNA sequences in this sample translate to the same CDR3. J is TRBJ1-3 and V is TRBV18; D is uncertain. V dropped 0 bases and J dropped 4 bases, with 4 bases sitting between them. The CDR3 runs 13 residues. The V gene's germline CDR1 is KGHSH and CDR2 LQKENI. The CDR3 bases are TGTGCCAGCTCACCACCAGGAGGAAACACCATATATTTT. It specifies CASSPPGGNTIYF. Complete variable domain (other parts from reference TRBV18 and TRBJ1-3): NAGVMQNPRHLVRRRGQEARLRCSPMKGHSHVYWYRQLPEEGLKFMVYLQKENIIDESGMPKERFSAEFPKEGPSILRIQQVVRGDSAAYFCASSPPGGNTIYFGEGSWLTVV.

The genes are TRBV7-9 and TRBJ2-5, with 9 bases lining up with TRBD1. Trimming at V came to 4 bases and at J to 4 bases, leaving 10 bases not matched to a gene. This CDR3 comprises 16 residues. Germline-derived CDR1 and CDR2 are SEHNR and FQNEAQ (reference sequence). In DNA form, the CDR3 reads TGTGCCAGCAGCTGGGGGAGGACAGGGGTGTCAGAGACCCAGTACTTC. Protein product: CASSWGRTGVSETQYF.

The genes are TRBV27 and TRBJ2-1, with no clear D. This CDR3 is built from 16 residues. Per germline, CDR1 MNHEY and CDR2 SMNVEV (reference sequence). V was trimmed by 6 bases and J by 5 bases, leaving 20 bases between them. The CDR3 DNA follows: TGTGCCAGCAGCCATAACCGGGCCCTCCGAGACAATGAGCAGTTCTTC. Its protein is CASSHNRALRDNEQFF.

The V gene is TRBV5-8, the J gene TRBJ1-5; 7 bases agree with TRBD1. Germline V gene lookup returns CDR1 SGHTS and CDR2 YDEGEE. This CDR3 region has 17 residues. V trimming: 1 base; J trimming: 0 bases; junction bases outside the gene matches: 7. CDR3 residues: CASSLYQGVNSNQPQHF. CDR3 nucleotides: TGTGCCAGCAGCTTGTATCAGGGGGTGAATAGCAATCAGCCCCAGCATTTT.

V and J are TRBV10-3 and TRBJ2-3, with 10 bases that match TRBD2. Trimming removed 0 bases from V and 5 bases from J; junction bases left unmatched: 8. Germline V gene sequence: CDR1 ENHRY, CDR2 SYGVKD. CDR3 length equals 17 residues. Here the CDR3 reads CAISESTLAGERDTQYF. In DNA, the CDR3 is TGTGCCATCAGTGAGTCGACGCTAGCGGGAGAGAGAGATACGCAGTATTTT.

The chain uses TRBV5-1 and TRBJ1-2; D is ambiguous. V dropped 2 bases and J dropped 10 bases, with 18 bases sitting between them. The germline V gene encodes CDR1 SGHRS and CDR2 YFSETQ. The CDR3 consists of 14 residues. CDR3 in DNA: TGCGCCAGCAGCTTCCAATCGCGGGTAGATGACTACACCTTC. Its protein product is CASSFQSRVDDYTF.

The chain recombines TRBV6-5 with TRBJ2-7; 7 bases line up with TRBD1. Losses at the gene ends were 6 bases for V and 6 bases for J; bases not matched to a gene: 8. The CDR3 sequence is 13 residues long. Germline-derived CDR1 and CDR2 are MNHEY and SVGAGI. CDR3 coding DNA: TGTGCCAGCAGAACAGGGGACGCCTCCGAGCAGTACTTC. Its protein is CASRTGDASEQYF.

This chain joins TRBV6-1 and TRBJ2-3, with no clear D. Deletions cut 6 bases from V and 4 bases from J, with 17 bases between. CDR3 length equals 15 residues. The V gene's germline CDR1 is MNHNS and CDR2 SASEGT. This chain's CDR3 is CASSPLGSVSDTQYF. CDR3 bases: TGTGCCAGCAGCCCTCTCGGATCGGTCTCAGATACGCAGTATTTT.

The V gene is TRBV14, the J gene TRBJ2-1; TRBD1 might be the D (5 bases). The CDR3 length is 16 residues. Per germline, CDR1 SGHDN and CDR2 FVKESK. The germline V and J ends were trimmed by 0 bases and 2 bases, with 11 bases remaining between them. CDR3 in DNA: TGTGCCAGCAGCCAAGATAAGGGGATAACCTACAATGAGCAGTTCTTC. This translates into CASSQDKGITYNEQFF.

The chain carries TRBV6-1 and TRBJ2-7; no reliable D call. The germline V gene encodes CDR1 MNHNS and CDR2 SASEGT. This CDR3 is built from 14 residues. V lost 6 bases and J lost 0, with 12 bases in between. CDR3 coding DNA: TGTGCCAGCAGCGATTATTCTCCCTCCTACGAGCAGTACTTC. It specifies CASSDYSPSYEQYF.

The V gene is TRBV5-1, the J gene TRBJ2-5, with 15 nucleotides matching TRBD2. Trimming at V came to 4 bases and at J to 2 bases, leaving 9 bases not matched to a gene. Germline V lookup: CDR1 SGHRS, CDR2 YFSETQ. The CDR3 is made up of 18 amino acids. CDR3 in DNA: TGCGCCAGCAGCCTTTCCGGGACTAGCGGGAGGAGGCAAGAGACCCAGTACTTC. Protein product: CASSLSGTSGRRQETQYF. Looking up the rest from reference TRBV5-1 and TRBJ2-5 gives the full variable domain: KAGVTQTPRYLIKTRGQQVTLSCSPISGHRSVSWYQQTPGQGLQFLFEYFSETQRNKGNFPGRFSGRQFSNSRSEMNVSTLELGDSALYLCASSLSGTSGRRQETQYFGPGTRLLVL.

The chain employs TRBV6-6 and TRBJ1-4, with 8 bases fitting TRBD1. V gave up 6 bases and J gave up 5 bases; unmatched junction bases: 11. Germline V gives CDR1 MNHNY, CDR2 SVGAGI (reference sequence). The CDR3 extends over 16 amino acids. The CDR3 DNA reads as TGTGCCAGCAGCTTATCAATACGACAGGGGAATGAAAAACTGTTTTTT. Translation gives CASSLSIRQGNEKLFF.

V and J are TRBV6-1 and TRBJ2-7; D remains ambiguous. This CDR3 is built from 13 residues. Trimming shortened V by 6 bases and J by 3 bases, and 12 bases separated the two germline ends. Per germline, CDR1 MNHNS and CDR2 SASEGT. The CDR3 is CASRAARNYEQYF. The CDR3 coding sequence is TGTGCCAGCAGGGCGGCTAGAAACTACGAGCAGTACTTC.

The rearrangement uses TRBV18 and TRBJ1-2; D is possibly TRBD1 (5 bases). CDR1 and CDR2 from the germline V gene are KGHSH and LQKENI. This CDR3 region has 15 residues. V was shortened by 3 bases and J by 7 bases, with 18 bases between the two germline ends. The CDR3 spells CASSPTDGAGGGYTF. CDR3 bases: TGTGCCAGCTCACCGACGGACGGAGCCGGGGGTGGCTACACCTTC. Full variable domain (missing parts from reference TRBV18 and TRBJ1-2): NAGVMQNPRHLVRRRGQEARLRCSPMKGHSHVYWYRQLPEEGLKFMVYLQKENIIDESGMPKERFSAEFPKEGPSILRIQQVVRGDSAAYFCASSPTDGAGGGYTFGSGTRLTVV.

The CDR3: CASSPRARNEQFF. CDR3 in DNA: TGTGCCAGTAGTCCCCGCGCGCGGAATGAGCAGTTCTTC. The chain combines TRBV19 with TRBJ2-1; D remains unclear. CDR1 and CDR2 (germline): LNHDA, SQIVND (reference sequence). The germline V and J ends were trimmed by 5 bases and 7 bases, with 12 bases remaining between them. This CDR3 has 13 amino acids.

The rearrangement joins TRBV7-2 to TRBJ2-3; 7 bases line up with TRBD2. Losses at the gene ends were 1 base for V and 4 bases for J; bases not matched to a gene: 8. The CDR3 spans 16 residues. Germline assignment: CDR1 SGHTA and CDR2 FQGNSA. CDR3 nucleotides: TGTGCCAGCAGCTTAGAAGGCGGGAGCAGGCCAGATACGCAGTATTTT. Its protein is CASSLEGGSRPDTQYF.

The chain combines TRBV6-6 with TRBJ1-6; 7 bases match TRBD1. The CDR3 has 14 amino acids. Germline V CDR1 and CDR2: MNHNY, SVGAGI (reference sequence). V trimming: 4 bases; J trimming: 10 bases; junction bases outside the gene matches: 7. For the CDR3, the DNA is TGTGCCAGCAGTTTGACAGGGCACTCCTCACCCCTCCACTTT. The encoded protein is CASSLTGHSSPLHF.

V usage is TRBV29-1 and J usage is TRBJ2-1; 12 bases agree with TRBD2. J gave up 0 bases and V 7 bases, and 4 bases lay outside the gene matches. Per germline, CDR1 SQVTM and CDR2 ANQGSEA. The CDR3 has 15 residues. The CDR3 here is CSAVLAGGSYNEQFF. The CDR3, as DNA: TGCAGCGCGGTACTAGCGGGGGGCTCCTACAATGAGCAGTTCTTC.

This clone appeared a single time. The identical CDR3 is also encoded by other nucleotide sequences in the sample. The CDR3 DNA is TGTGCCTGGAGTGTAAGGGGCGGCAATCAGCCCCAGCATTTT. It specifies CAWSVRGGNQPQHF. The chain links TRBV30 to TRBJ1-5; possibly TRBD1 for D (5 bases). The V end lost 0 bases, the J end lost 2 bases, and 8 bases lay between the germline ends. The germline gives CDR1 GTSNPN, CDR2 SVGIG (reference sequence). There are 14 residues in the CDR3.

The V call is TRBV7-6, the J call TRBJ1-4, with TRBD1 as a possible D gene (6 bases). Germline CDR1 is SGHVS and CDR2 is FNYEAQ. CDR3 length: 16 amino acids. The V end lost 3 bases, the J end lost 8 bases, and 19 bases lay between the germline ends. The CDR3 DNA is TGTGCCAGCAGCTTGATGGATGGGGGGCTTCGGGAAAAACTGTTTTTT. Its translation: CASSLMDGGLREKLFF.

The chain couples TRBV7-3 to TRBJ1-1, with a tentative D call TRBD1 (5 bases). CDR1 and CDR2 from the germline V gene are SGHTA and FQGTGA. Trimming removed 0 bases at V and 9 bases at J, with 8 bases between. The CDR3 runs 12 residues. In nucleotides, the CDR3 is TGTGCCAGCAGCTTAACCGGGGGTAAAGCTTTCTTT. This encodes CASSLTGGKAFF. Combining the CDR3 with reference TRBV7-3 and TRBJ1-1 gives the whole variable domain GAGVSQTPSNKVTEKGKYVELRCDPISGHTALYWYRQSLGQGPEFLIYFQGTGAADDSGLPNDRFFAVRPEGSVSTLKIQRTERGDSAVYLCASSLTGGKAFFGQGTRLTVV.

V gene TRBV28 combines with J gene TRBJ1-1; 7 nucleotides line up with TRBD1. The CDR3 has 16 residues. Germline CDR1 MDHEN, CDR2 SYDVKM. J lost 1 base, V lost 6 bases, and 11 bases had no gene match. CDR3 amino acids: CASRSDRIAPNTEAFF. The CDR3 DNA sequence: TGTGCCAGCAGGTCGGACAGGATAGCTCCGAACACTGAAGCTTTCTTT.

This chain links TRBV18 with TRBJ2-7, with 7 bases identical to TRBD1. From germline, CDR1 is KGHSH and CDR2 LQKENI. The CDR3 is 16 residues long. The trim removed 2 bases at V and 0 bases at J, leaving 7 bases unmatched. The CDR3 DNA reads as TGTGCCAGCTCACCAGAGCGATCAGGGGGCTCCTACGAGCAGTACTTC. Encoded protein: CASSPERSGGSYEQYF.

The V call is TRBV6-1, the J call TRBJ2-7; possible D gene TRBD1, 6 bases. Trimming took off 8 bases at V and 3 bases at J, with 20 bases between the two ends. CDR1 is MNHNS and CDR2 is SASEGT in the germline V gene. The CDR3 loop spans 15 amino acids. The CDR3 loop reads CASSPLGGRGYEQYF. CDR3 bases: TGTGCCAGCTCACCTCTAGGCGGCAGGGGCTACGAGCAGTACTTC.